Below are 4 T cell receptor beta chains sequenced from a single sample in a study of blood T cell repertoires in COVID-19. Clones were sequenced by immunoSEQ multiplex PCR, and TCRdb holds only the in-frame ones, with some missing. The top ten hold approximately 1.5% of the sample, which has some 30,000 clones, 90% seen once. The sequenced sample consisted of peripheral blood. These TCRs come from a man aged 55 to 70 with active COVID-19.

The V call is TRBV3-1 (or the pseudogene TRBV3-2), the J call TRBJ2-4, with 11 bases aligning to TRBD1. CDR3 length: 17 residues. V dropped 6 bases and J dropped 6; count of bases not matched to a gene: 13. Germline V gene data show CDR1 as LGHDT and CDR2 as YNNKEL (reference sequence). The CDR3 DNA follows: TGTGCCAGCAGTCGACCGGGACAGGGGGAACTGGGAAACATTCAGTACTTC. Translated, it gives CASSRPGQGELGNIQYF.

The rearrangement uses TRBV28 and TRBJ1-4; the match to TRBD1 covers 8 bases. This CDR3 is built from 14 residues. Germline loops: CDR1 MDHEN, CDR2 SYDVKM. With V trimmed by 10 bases and J by 8 bases, 12 bases remained unmatched. CDR3 in DNA: TGTGCCACCCTCCCCAGGGGGCGGAGGGAAAAACTGTTTTTT. Protein product: CATLPRGRREKLFF. Looking up the rest from reference TRBV28 and TRBJ1-4 gives the full variable domain: DVKVTQSSRYLVKRTGEKVFLECVQDMDHENMFWYRQDPGLGLRLIYFSYDVKMKEKGDIPEGYSVSREKKERFSLILESASTNQTSMYLCATLPRGRREKLFFGSGTQLSVL.

With respect to this clone: Its ends do not fully match the called genes, so a read error is possible. The chain carries TRBV18 and TRBJ2-5; possibly TRBD1 for D (6 bases). The CDR3 contains 13 residues. Germline CDR1 is KGHSH and CDR2 is LQKENI. CDR3 protein: CASSPPQDRTRNF. In DNA, the CDR3 is TGTGCCAGCTCACCACCGCAAGACAGGACCCGAAACTTC.

The chain has TRBV4-3 and TRBJ1-2; D remains ambiguous. In germline, CDR1 is LGHNA, CDR2 YSLEER. Between the trimmed V and J ends, which lost 2 bases and 8 bases, there was a span of 12 bases. The CDR3 sequence is 13 residues long. Here the CDR3 DNA reads TGCGCCAGCAGCCAAAGAGGGTTTAGCGGCTACACCTTC. Residues: CASSQRGFSGYTF.